This entry describes one T cell receptor beta chain. What it binds is not known. The table came from immunoSEQ multiplex PCR; TCRdb's copy has only in-frame clones and leaves some out. The data contain about 340,000 clones, around 86% of them seen just once; the ten biggest clones take up 0.7% to 0.85%. This sample is part of a study of cytomegalovirus exposure and HLA in healthy donors. Overall study results and limits: Cytomegalovirus status, reportedly, was diagnosed with high specificity and sensitivity by the classifier. Associated with cytomegalovirus, according to the listing, were 150 to 200 TCR beta chains.

The donors were members of the approximately 120-subject validation cohort (separate from the approximately 670-subject first cohort). V was shortened by 5 bases and J by 6 bases, with 16 bases between the two germline ends. The CDR3 contains 14 residues. CDR1 is SGHVS and CDR2 is FNYEAQ in the germline V gene. This receptor was taken from a young woman in good health and CMV-seronegative. The source material was PBMCs. The chain couples TRBV7-6 to TRBJ1-2; a possible D gene is TRBD1 (6 bases). This CDR3 reads CASSPGKQGDGYTF. In nucleotides, the CDR3 is TGTGCCAGCAGCCCGGGGAAACAGGGAGATGGCTACACCTTC.